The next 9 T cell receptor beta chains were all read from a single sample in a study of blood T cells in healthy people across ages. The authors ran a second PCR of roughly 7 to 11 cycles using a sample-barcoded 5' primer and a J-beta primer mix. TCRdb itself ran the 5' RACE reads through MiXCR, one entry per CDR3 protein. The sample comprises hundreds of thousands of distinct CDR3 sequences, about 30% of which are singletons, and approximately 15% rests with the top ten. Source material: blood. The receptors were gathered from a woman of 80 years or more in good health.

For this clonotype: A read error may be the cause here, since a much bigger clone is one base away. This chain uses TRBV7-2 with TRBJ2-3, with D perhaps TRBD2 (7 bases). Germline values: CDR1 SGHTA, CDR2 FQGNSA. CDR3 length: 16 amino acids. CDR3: CAGSSEGGGWSDTQYF. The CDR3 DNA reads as TGTGCCGGCAGCTCCGAGGGGGGGGGATGGTCAGATACGCAGTATTTT.

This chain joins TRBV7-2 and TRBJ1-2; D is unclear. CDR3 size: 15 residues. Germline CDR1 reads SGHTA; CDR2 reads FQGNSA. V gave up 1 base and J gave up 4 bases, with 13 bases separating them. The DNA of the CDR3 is TGTGCCAGCAGCTTAGAAGCGGGGATCGGCTATGGCTACACCTTC. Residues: CASSLEAGIGYGYTF.

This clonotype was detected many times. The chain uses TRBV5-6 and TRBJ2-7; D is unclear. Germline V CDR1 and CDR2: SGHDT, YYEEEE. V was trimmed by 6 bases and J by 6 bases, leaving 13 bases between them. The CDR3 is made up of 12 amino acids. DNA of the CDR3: TGTGCCAGCACCGGCGCCTTCCGCGAGCAGTACTTC. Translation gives CASTGAFREQYF.

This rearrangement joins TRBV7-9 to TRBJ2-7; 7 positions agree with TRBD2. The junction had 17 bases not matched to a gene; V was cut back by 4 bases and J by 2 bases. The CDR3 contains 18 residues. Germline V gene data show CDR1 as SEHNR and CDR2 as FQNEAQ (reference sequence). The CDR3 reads CASSSPMDKRGFTYEQYF. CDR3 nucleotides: TGTGCCAGCAGCTCCCCCATGGATAAGCGGGGATTTACCTACGAGCAGTACTTC.

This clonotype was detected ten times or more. The CDR3 coding sequence is TGTGCCAGCAGCAGACAGGGAAATAGCAATCAGCCCCAGCATTTT. Translating it yields CASSRQGNSNQPQHF. The V call is TRBV6-2 or TRBV6-3, the J call TRBJ1-5, with 7 nucleotides matching TRBD1. The junction had 5 bases not matched to a gene; V was cut back by 6 bases and J by 0 bases. This CDR3 comprises 15 residues. Germline V gene lookup returns CDR1 MNHEY and CDR2 SVGEGT.

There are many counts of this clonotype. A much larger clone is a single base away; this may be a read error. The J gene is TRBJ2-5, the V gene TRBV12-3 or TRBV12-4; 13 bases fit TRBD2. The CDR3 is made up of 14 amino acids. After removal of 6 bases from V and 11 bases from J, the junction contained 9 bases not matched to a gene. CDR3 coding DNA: TGTGCCAGCAGCTGGACTAGCGGGGGCAATGAGCAGTACTTC. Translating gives CASSWTSGGNEQYF.

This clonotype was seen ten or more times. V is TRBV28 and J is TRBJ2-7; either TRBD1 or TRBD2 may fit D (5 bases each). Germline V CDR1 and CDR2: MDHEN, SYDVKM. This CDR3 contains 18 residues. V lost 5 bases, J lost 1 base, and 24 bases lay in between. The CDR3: CASSLDSRDLLGSYEQYF. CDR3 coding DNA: TGTGCCAGCAGTCTAGACTCCCGGGACCTGTTAGGGTCCTACGAGCAGTACTTC. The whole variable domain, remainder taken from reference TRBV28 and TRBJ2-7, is DVKVTQSSRYLVKRTGEKVFLECVQDMDHENMFWYRQDPGLGLRLIYFSYDVKMKEKGDIPEGYSVSREKKERFSLILESASTNQTSMYLCASSLDSRDLLGSYEQYFGPGTRLTVT.

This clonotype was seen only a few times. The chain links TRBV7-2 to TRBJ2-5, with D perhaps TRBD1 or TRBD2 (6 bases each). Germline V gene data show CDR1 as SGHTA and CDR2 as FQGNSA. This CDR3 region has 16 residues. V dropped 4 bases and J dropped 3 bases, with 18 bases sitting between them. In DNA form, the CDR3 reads TGTGCCAGCAGCTCCTTGGGGGCGGGGATGAAAGAGACCCAGTACTTC. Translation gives CASSSLGAGMKETQYF.

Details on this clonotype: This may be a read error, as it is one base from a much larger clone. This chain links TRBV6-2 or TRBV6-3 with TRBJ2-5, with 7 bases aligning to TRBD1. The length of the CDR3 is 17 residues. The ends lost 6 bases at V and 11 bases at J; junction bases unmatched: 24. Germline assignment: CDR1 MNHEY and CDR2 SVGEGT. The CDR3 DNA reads TGTGCCAGCAGCTTCCCTCAGGGGGACACTAGGGGCAATGAGCAGTACTTC. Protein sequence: CASSFPQGDTRGNEQYF.